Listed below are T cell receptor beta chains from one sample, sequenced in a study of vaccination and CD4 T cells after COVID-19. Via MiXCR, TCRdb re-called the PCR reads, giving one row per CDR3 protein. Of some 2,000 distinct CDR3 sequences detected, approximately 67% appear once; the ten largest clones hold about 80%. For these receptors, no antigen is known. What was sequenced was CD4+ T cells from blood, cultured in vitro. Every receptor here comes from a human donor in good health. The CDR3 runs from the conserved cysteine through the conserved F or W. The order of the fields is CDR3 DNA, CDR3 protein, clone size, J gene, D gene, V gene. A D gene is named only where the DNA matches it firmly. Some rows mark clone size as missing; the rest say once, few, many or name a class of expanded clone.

cdr3_nt: TGCAGTGCTGGAACCTGGACAGGGAGGTACGAGCAGTACTTC
cdr3_aa: CSAGTWTGRYEQYF
clone_size: .
j_call: TRBJ2-7
d_call: TRBD1
v_call: TRBV20-1

cdr3_nt: TGTGCCAGCAGCTTAGGGGACAGGGGGAGTCAAGAGACCCAGTACTTC
cdr3_aa: CASSLGDRGSQETQYF
clone_size: .
j_call: TRBJ2-5
d_call: TRBD1
v_call: TRBV7-9

cdr3_nt: TGTGCCAGCAGTCCGGCGGCGGCTAGCACAGATACGCAGTATTTT
cdr3_aa: CASSPAAASTDTQYF
clone_size: .
j_call: TRBJ2-3
d_call: .
v_call: TRBV28

cdr3_nt: TGTGCCAGCAGTGAGGAGGGGTTAGATTCACCCCTCCACTTT
cdr3_aa: CASSEEGLDSPLHF
clone_size: .
j_call: TRBJ1-6
d_call: .
v_call: TRBV2

cdr3_nt: TGTGCCAGCAGTACAGCCGGGACAGTCTACGAGCAGTACTTC
cdr3_aa: CASSTAGTVYEQYF
clone_size: .
j_call: TRBJ2-7
d_call: TRBD1
v_call: TRBV6-1

cdr3_nt: TGTGCCAGCAGCTTTGACAGGGGATACCAGCCCCAGCATTTT
cdr3_aa: CASSFDRGYQPQHF
clone_size: few
j_call: TRBJ1-5
d_call: TRBD1
v_call: TRBV7-2

cdr3_nt: TGTGCCAGCAAGCCGGGACTAGCGGGAGTAAATGAGCAGTTCTTC
cdr3_aa: CASKPGLAGVNEQFF
clone_size: once
j_call: TRBJ2-1
d_call: TRBD2
v_call: TRBV11-2

cdr3_nt: TGTGCCAGCAGCTTCACTTCCTCCAGCGATCAGCCCCAGCATTTT
cdr3_aa: CASSFTSSSDQPQHF
clone_size: .
j_call: TRBJ1-5
d_call: .
v_call: TRBV11-2

cdr3_nt: TGTGCCAGCAGTGTAAGGAGAGGGACTGAAGCTTTCTTT
cdr3_aa: CASSVRRGTEAFF
clone_size: .
j_call: TRBJ1-1
d_call: .
v_call: TRBV6-4

cdr3_nt: TGTGCCAGCAGCCGCCGGGCGGCTCGAGAGCAGTACTTC
cdr3_aa: CASSRRAAREQYF
clone_size: hyperexpanded
j_call: TRBJ2-7
d_call: .
v_call: TRBV7-2

cdr3_nt: TGTGCCAGCAGCTTCCAGGGTTTGGAGACCCAGTACTTC
cdr3_aa: CASSFQGLETQYF
clone_size: .
j_call: TRBJ2-5
d_call: .
v_call: TRBV7-2

cdr3_nt: TGTGCCAGCAGTTCCGAGGACAGGGGGAATGGGTCACCCCTCCACTTT
cdr3_aa: CASSSEDRGNGSPLHF
clone_size: .
j_call: TRBJ1-6
d_call: TRBD1
v_call: TRBV12-3/TRBV12-4

cdr3_nt: TGTGCCAGCAGCCATGGGGCCGGGGAGCTGTTTTTT
cdr3_aa: CASSHGAGELFF
clone_size: .
j_call: TRBJ2-2
d_call: .
v_call: TRBV7-6

cdr3_nt: TGTGCCATCAGTGATCGGGTTTCCTACGAGCAGTACTTC
cdr3_aa: CAISDRVSYEQYF
clone_size: .
j_call: TRBJ2-7
d_call: .
v_call: TRBV10-3

cdr3_nt: TGTGCCAGCAGCTTAGCCTTCTCTGGGGCCAACGTCCTGACTTTC
cdr3_aa: CASSLAFSGANVLTF
clone_size: few
j_call: TRBJ2-6
d_call: .
v_call: TRBV11-1

cdr3_nt: TGTGCCAGCAGCCAACGGGAGGGGAGGGAGACCCAGTACTTC
cdr3_aa: CASSQREGRETQYF
clone_size: large
j_call: TRBJ2-5
d_call: TRBD2
v_call: TRBV5-4

cdr3_nt: TGTGCCATCTCAGTACAGGTAGGCGCAGATACGCAGTATTTT
cdr3_aa: CAISVQVGADTQYF
clone_size: .
j_call: TRBJ2-3
d_call: .
v_call: TRBV10-3

cdr3_nt: TGTGCCAGCCTCGTGGCCTACGAGCAGTACTTC
cdr3_aa: CASLVAYEQYF
clone_size: .
j_call: TRBJ2-7
d_call: .
v_call: TRBV2

cdr3_nt: TGCAGTCATAGGGGGACAGGGGGCGTAGGGAGCAATCAGCCCCAGCATTTT
cdr3_aa: CSHRGTGGVGSNQPQHF
clone_size: .
j_call: TRBJ1-5
d_call: TRBD1
v_call: TRBV20-1

cdr3_nt: TGCAGTGTGGTTGGGGGGGCGTCCTACAATGAGCAGTTCTTC
cdr3_aa: CSVVGGASYNEQFF
clone_size: .
j_call: TRBJ2-1
d_call: .
v_call: TRBV20-1

cdr3_nt: TGTGCCAGCAGCCAAGGGGGAGGGGGGCCCCACGGGAACATTCAGTACTTC
cdr3_aa: CASSQGGGGPHGNIQYF
clone_size: .
j_call: TRBJ2-4
d_call: .
v_call: TRBV4-2

cdr3_nt: TGTGCCAGCAGCTTAGTAGTCACAGTTAACTATGGCTACACCTTC
cdr3_aa: CASSLVVTVNYGYTF
clone_size: few
j_call: TRBJ1-2
d_call: .
v_call: TRBV7-2

cdr3_nt: TGTGCCAGTACCCCTACCCGGCGGGGGGGTGGCTACACCTTC
cdr3_aa: CASTPTRRGGGYTF
clone_size: few
j_call: TRBJ1-2
d_call: .
v_call: TRBV19

cdr3_nt: TGTGCCAGCAGTTATGCGCACAATGAGCAGTTCTTC
cdr3_aa: CASSYAHNEQFF
clone_size: .
j_call: TRBJ2-1
d_call: .
v_call: TRBV6-2/TRBV6-3

cdr3_nt: TGTGCCAGCAGGCTCATGGACAGGGTGGGACAGCCCCAGCATTTT
cdr3_aa: CASRLMDRVGQPQHF
clone_size: .
j_call: TRBJ1-5
d_call: TRBD1
v_call: TRBV6-2/TRBV6-3

cdr3_nt: TGTGCCAGCAGCCCGGGCCGAGCCTCCTACAATGAGCAGTTCTTC
cdr3_aa: CASSPGRASYNEQFF
clone_size: .
j_call: TRBJ2-1
d_call: .
v_call: TRBV7-9

cdr3_nt: TGTGCCAGCAGCTCACTAGTTCTGGCGGAGACCCAGTACTTC
cdr3_aa: CASSSLVLAETQYF
clone_size: .
j_call: TRBJ2-5
d_call: .
v_call: TRBV7-9

cdr3_nt: TGTGCCAGCAGCTTAGACAGACTCACAGATACGCAGTATTTT
cdr3_aa: CASSLDRLTDTQYF
clone_size: .
j_call: TRBJ2-3
d_call: .
v_call: TRBV11-2

cdr3_nt: TGTGCCAGCAGACGGACAGGGGGCTCGAACACTGAAGCTTTCTTT
cdr3_aa: CASRRTGGSNTEAFF
clone_size: .
j_call: TRBJ1-1
d_call: TRBD1
v_call: TRBV12-3/TRBV12-4